This TCR beta chain appears in the sequencing data of a study of blood T cell repertoires in COVID-19. Study-level background: The United States, Italy and Spain provided the acute and convalescent COVID-19 samples.

In the original workflow: Amplifying reference gene primers gave estimates of nucleated cell counts. Assay used: immunoSEQ multiplex PCR; TCRdb lists only in-frame clones, some missing. Clone size and V and J calls were adopted from that table, with D and trimming inferred from the DNA. This repertoire shows approximately 70,000 clones, over 75% found once; its top ten account for approximately 11%. V lost 5 bases to trimming and J lost 10 bases; unmatched junction nucleotides: 6. This CDR3 region has 13 residues. Sequenced: peripheral blood. This sequence joins TRBV12-3 or TRBV12-4 and TRBJ2-1; 9 bases fit TRBD1. This TCR came from a man between 70 and 80 years old with active or convalescent COVID-19. The CDR3 DNA follows: TGTGCCAGCAGTCGACAGGGGGGATACGAGCAGTTCTTC. Translated, it gives CASSRQGGYEQFF.